A single sample is the source of the 29 T cell receptor beta chains below, sequenced in a study of breast tumors, draining lymph nodes, adjacent tissues. TCRdb ran MiXCR on the multiplex PCR reads and lists one entry per CDR3 protein. The profile shows more than 200,000 distinct CDR3 sequences, about 32% of them singletons. Samples came from axillary lymph nodes draining the breast cancer. The sequenced sample was axillary lymph node tissue. All receptors come from a female donor with breast cancer. Some clones in this sample may be carry-over from other donors' samples.

The table lists this clonotype with many counts. The V and J genes are TRBV5-6 and TRBJ1-3; 7 bases match TRBD1. Germline V CDR1 and CDR2: SGHDT, YYEEEE. This CDR3 has 16 amino acids. Germline trimming cut 3 bases from V and 0 bases from J; bases unmatched to any gene: 6. The CDR3 region is CASSWRGQTSGNTIYF. Written as DNA, the CDR3 is TGTGCCAGCAGCTGGAGGGGACAGACCTCTGGAAACACCATATATTTT. Variable domain in full (rest from reference TRBV5-6 and TRBJ1-3): DAGVTQSPTHLIKTRGQQVTLRCSPKSGHDTVSWYQQALGQGPQFIFQYYEEEERQRGNFPDRFSGHQFPNYSSELNVNALLLGDSALYLCASSWRGQTSGNTIYFGEGSWLTVV.

This clonotype was counted at least ten times. This may come from a read error, since a much larger clone is one base off. This chain connects TRBV20-1 to TRBJ1-5; maybe TRBD1 (5 bases). CDR3 length: 14 amino acids. The germline gives CDR1 DFQATT, CDR2 SNEGSKA (reference sequence). The CDR3 spells CSAGERGRGRPQHF. The CDR3 nucleotides read TGCAGTGCTGGAGAAAGGGGTCGGGGCCGGCCCCAGCATTTT.

In regard to this clonotype: A much larger clone differs from this one at a single base, so this may be a read error. The chain uses TRBV12-3 or TRBV12-4 and TRBJ2-1; D unresolved. Trimming shortened V by 8 bases and J by 8 bases, and 10 bases separated the two germline ends. The length of the CDR3 is 11 residues. The CDR3 nucleotides are TGTGCCAGCGGGCACCGACATGAGCAGTTCTTC. It translates to CASGHRHEQFF.

This clonotype came up many times. This rearrangement joins TRBV5-1 to TRBJ2-7; 13 nucleotides align to TRBD2. After removal of 3 bases from V and 0 bases from J, the junction contained 6 bases not matched to a gene. CDR1 is SGHRS, CDR2 YFSETQ, per germline. The CDR3 runs 17 residues. CDR3 residues: CASSSGLAGTSSYEQYF. CDR3 bases: TGCGCCAGCAGCTCGGGACTAGCGGGGACGAGCTCCTACGAGCAGTACTTC. Full variable domain (outside the CDR3, taken from reference TRBV5-1 and TRBJ2-7): KAGVTQTPRYLIKTRGQQVTLSCSPISGHRSVSWYQQTPGQGLQFLFEYFSETQRNKGNFPGRFSGRQFSNSRSEMNVSTLELGDSALYLCASSSGLAGTSSYEQYFGPGTRLTVT.

In its sample, this clonotype was seen many times. The chain combines TRBV30 with TRBJ1-6, with no clear D. The CDR3 runs 14 residues. Germline CDR1 is GTSNPN and CDR2 is SVGIG (reference sequence). Deletions cut 2 bases from V and 7 bases from J, with 12 bases between. The chain's CDR3 is CAWSPPPRNSPLHF. The CDR3 bases are TGTGCCTGGAGTCCCCCCCCTCGGAATTCACCCCTCCACTTT.

This clonotype was seen repeatedly, ten times or more. This sequence joins TRBV29-1 and TRBJ2-1, with D perhaps TRBD2 (6 bases). CDR1 SQVTM and CDR2 ANQGSEA come from the germline V gene. The CDR3 contains 15 residues. Trimming removed 7 bases from V and 4 bases from J, with 20 bases in between. The CDR3: CSGAGSHSIYNEQFF. The CDR3 coding sequence is TGCAGCGGCGCGGGGAGTCACAGCATTTACAATGAGCAGTTCTTC.

This clonotype has at least ten counts. This chain connects TRBV12-3 or TRBV12-4 to TRBJ2-6, with 8 bases that match TRBD2. The CDR3 totals 18 residues. J gave up 0 bases and V 4 bases, and 8 bases lay outside the gene matches. CDR3: CASSYFSGASSGANVLTF. The CDR3, as DNA: TGTGCCAGCAGTTATTTTAGCGGGGCGAGCTCTGGGGCCAACGTCCTGACTTTC.

The gene calls are TRBV27 and TRBJ2-1; weak D call: TRBD1 (5 bases). The germline V and J ends were trimmed by 2 bases and 6 bases, with 11 bases remaining between them. The CDR3 contains 14 residues. Looked up from germline, CDR1 is MNHEY and CDR2 is SMNVEV (reference sequence). CDR3 residues: CASSLRERGNEQFF. CDR3 DNA: TGTGCCAGCAGTTTAAGGGAAAGGGGCAATGAGCAGTTCTTC.

Concerning this clonotype itself: No conserved phenylalanine or tryptophan is present at the end of the CDR3, so a read error is the likely explanation. J is TRBJ2-7 and V is TRBV30, with 10 bases aligning to TRBD2. Per the germline V gene, CDR1 is GTSNPN and CDR2 is SVGIG (reference sequence). CDR3 size: 14 residues. The V segment lost 3 bases and the J segment 4 bases; nucleotides outside the gene matches: 6. The CDR3 here is CAWRTSGRGYEQYL. CDR3 DNA: TGTGCCTGGAGGACTAGCGGGCGGGGTTACGAGCAGTACCTC.

There are many counts of this clonotype. The chain recombines TRBV19 with TRBJ2-2; unclear D gene. Trimming shortened V by 6 bases and J by 1 base, and 3 bases separated the two germline ends. Germline assignment: CDR1 LNHDA and CDR2 SQIVND (reference sequence). The CDR3 is made up of 12 amino acids. The CDR3 nucleotides read TGTGCCAGTAGGCAGAACACCGGGGAGCTGTTTTTT. It translates to CASRQNTGELFF.

This clonotype was seen repeatedly, ten times or more. This chain joins TRBV30 and TRBJ2-7; D gene unclear. CDR3 length: 11 amino acids. Trimming left V 3 bases short and J 5 bases short, with 8 bases between. Germline V gene sequence: CDR1 GTSNPN, CDR2 SVGIG (reference sequence). This chain's CDR3 is CAWSEADEQYF. The CDR3 DNA is TGTGCCTGGAGCGAAGCCGACGAGCAGTACTTC.

This clonotype was seen many times. This rearrangement joins TRBV19 to TRBJ2-1; 12 bases are shared with TRBD2. After removal of 7 bases from V and 7 bases from J, the junction contained 8 bases not matched to a gene. Germline V gene sequence: CDR1 LNHDA, CDR2 SQIVND (reference sequence). The CDR3 is 15 amino acids. The CDR3 sequence: CASTPLAGGVNEQFF. Written as DNA, the CDR3 is TGTGCCAGTACTCCACTAGCGGGAGGAGTAAATGAGCAGTTCTTC.

This clonotype was detected ten times or more. The V gene is TRBV7-3, the J gene TRBJ2-1, with a weak D call TRBD2 (5 bases). Germline CDR1 SGHTA, CDR2 FQGTGA. This CDR3 has 13 residues. V was clipped by 3 bases and J by 9 bases, with 12 bases between them. The CDR3 is CASSFYGEGEQFF. CDR3 nucleotide sequence: TGTGCCAGCAGCTTTTATGGAGAGGGTGAGCAGTTCTTC. The full variable domain, completed using reference TRBV7-3 and TRBJ2-1, is GAGVSQTPSNKVTEKGKYVELRCDPISGHTALYWYRQSLGQGPEFLIYFQGTGAADDSGLPNDRFFAVRPEGSVSTLKIQRTERGDSAVYLCASSFYGEGEQFFGPGTRLTVL.

This clonotype was found many times. This chain joins TRBV7-2 and TRBJ1-5, with D possibly being TRBD1 (5 bases). The CDR3 loop spans 16 amino acids. V was shortened by 2 bases and J by 2 bases, with 13 bases between the two germline ends. CDR1 SGHTA and CDR2 FQGNSA come from the germline V gene. The chain's CDR3 is CASSLYRLRGNQPQHF. CDR3 bases: TGTGCCAGCAGCTTATACAGGCTGAGGGGCAATCAGCCCCAGCATTTT. Supplemented by reference TRBV7-2 and TRBJ1-5, the full variable domain reads GAGVSQSPSNKVTEKGKDVELRCDPISGHTALYWYRQSLGQGLEFLIYFQGNSAPDKSGLPSDRFSAERTGGSVSTLTIQRTQQEDSAVYLCASSLYRLRGNQPQHFGDGTRLSIL.

As concerns this clonotype: Sequence at one end of the junction differs from germline and may be a read error. The chain couples TRBV9 to TRBJ2-1, with 8 nucleotides matching TRBD1. CDR1 and CDR2 from the germline V gene are SGDLS and YYNGEE. This CDR3 comprises 16 residues. Here the CDR3 reads CANSVASGTGYNAQFF. The CDR3 DNA reads TGTGCCAACAGCGTCGCCTCCGGGACAGGTTACAATGCGCAGTTCTTC.

This clonotype was recorded at least ten times. A much larger clone lies one base from this, so it may be a read error. The chain recombines TRBV11-3 with TRBJ2-5; weak D call: TRBD1 (5 bases). Per germline, CDR1 SGHNT and CDR2 YENEEA. The CDR3 contains 13 residues. Trimming stripped 1 base from V and 7 bases from J, with 10 bases between. DNA of the CDR3: TGTGCCAGCAGCTTAGGTGGGGCGGCGACCCAGTACTTC. Translation: CASSLGGAATQYF.

This clonotype was observed many times. J is TRBJ2-5 and V is TRBV10-2; 15 nucleotides agree with TRBD2. V trimming: 6 bases; J trimming: 9 bases; junction bases outside the gene matches: 8. The germline V gene encodes CDR1 WSHSY and CDR2 SAAADI. CDR3 length: 15 residues. Here the CDR3 reads CASRATGTSGRPQYF. CDR3 coding DNA: TGCGCCAGCAGAGCGACCGGGACTAGCGGGAGGCCCCAGTACTTC.

The V and J genes are TRBV12-3 or TRBV12-4 and TRBJ2-1; no firm D call. Deletions cut 7 bases from V and 5 bases from J, with 6 bases between. The CDR3 length is 11 residues. In nucleotides, the CDR3 is TGTGCCAGCAATAAGAACAATGAGCAGTTCTTC. This gives the protein CASNKNNEQFF.

This sequence joins TRBV28 and TRBJ1-5; TRBD1 is a possible D gene (6 bases). Trimming took 10 bases from V and 3 from J, leaving 10 bases between them. Germline CDR1 reads MDHEN; CDR2 reads SYDVKM. The CDR3 is 12 residues long. This chain's CDR3 is CAMGALNQPQHF. Here the CDR3 DNA reads TGTGCCATGGGGGCACTCAATCAGCCCCAGCATTTT. Full variable domain (missing parts from reference TRBV28 and TRBJ1-5): DVKVTQSSRYLVKRTGEKVFLECVQDMDHENMFWYRQDPGLGLRLIYFSYDVKMKEKGDIPEGYSVSREKKERFSLILESASTNQTSMYLCAMGALNQPQHFGDGTRLSIL.

Concerning this clonotype: A read error may account for a junction end that differs from germline. This chain links TRBV5-6 with TRBJ2-5, with D hard to call. The CDR3 totals 14 residues. The germline V gene has CDR1 SGHDT and CDR2 YYEEEE. The DNA of the CDR3 is TGTGCCAGCAGCTTCGGACGCGCGATAGAGACCCAGCACTTC. It translates to CASSFGRAIETQHF.

This clonotype has a count of ten or more. The chain employs TRBV7-3 and TRBJ2-1; TRBD2 matches 9 bases. Trimming at V came to 5 bases and at J to 10 bases, leaving 12 bases not matched to a gene. The CDR3 runs 15 residues. The V gene's germline CDR1 is SGHTA and CDR2 FQGTGA. CDR3 in amino acids: CASSARKSGRTEQFF. As DNA, the CDR3 is TGTGCCAGCAGCGCACGAAAAAGCGGGAGGACCGAGCAGTTCTTC.

A word on this clonotype: With a much larger clone just one base away, this may be a read error. The chain employs TRBV6-2 or TRBV6-3 and TRBJ2-7; 7 nucleotides match TRBD1. The CDR3 loop spans 13 amino acids. Germline lookup yields CDR1 MNHEY and CDR2 SVGEGT. The CDR3 nucleotides are TGTGCCAGCAGTTACGGACAGGTCTACGAGCGGTACTTC. Protein sequence: CASSYGQVYERYF.

This clonotype has only a few counts. The genes are TRBV25-1 and TRBJ1-1; maybe TRBD1 (6 bases). From germline, CDR1 is MGHDK and CDR2 SYGVNS. With 6 bases removed from V and 0 bases from J, the gap between germline ends came to 8 bases. The CDR3 is 13 residues long. The CDR3 loop is CASRGGLNTEAFF. DNA of the CDR3: TGTGCCAGCAGGGGGGGCCTGAACACTGAAGCTTTCTTT.

The genes are TRBV3-2 and TRBJ1-5; no DNA check was done on the table's D call, TRBD1. TRBV3-2 is a pseudogene segment. This CDR3 spans 14 amino acids. CDR3 in amino acids: CASSQSLGYETQHF. The DNA of the CDR3 is TGTGCCAGCAGCCAGTCCCTGGGTTACGAGACCCAGCATTTT.

This clonotype was seen more than once but under ten times. The V call is TRBV18, the J call TRBJ1-4; D remains unclear. Germline V gene sequence: CDR1 KGHSH, CDR2 LQKENI. The CDR3 runs 15 residues. V was shortened by 6 bases and J by 7 bases, with 18 bases between the two germline ends. The CDR3 DNA reads TGTGCCAGCTCCCTGACCTCACGCGTCGGTGAAAAACTGTTTTTT. Protein sequence: CASSLTSRVGEKLFF.

This clonotype was detected ten times or more. The chain combines TRBV27 with TRBJ2-7; D possibly corresponds to TRBD2 (6 bases). CDR3 length equals 15 residues. Germline values: CDR1 MNHEY, CDR2 SMNVEV (reference sequence). V lost 1 base to trimming and J lost 3 bases, with 13 bases between them. CDR3 nucleotides: TGTGCCAGCAGTTTATTCCCGGGAGAGAACTACGAGCAGTACTTC. Translation gives CASSLFPGENYEQYF.

V usage is TRBV7-9 and J usage is TRBJ1-2; 7 bases align to TRBD1. The V segment lost 5 bases and the J segment 8 bases; nucleotides outside the gene matches: 8. The CDR3 covers 13 residues. Germline V gives CDR1 SEHNR, CDR2 FQNEAQ (reference sequence). CDR3 amino acids: CASSIRGLSGYTF. The DNA for the CDR3 is TGTGCCAGCAGCATAAGGGGGCTGTCAGGCTACACCTTC. The whole variable domain, filled in from reference TRBV7-9 and TRBJ1-2, reads DTGVSQNPRHKITKRGQNVTFRCDPISEHNRLYWYRQTLGQGPEFLTYFQNEAQLEKSRLLSDRFSAERPKGSFSTLEIQRTEQGDSAMYLCASSIRGLSGYTFGSGTRLTVV.

In this sample, this clonotype turned up many times. The chain combines TRBV11-1 with TRBJ2-1, with D uncertain. The V end lost 7 bases, the J end lost 7 bases, and 17 bases lay between the germline ends. The CDR3 has 14 amino acids. CDR1 and CDR2 (germline): SGHAT, FQDESV (reference sequence). In DNA form, the CDR3 reads TGTGCCAGCATCCCCACCTTGAGCGTGAATGAGCAGTTCTTC. Amino acids: CASIPTLSVNEQFF.

In the case of this clonotype: This could be a read error, since a much larger clone is one nucleotide away. This chain links TRBV28 with TRBJ1-2; weak D call: TRBD1 (5 bases). The CDR3 totals 16 residues. Trimming removed 6 bases at V and 4 bases at J, with 21 bases between. The germline CDR1 and CDR2 sequences are MDHEN and SYDVKM. This chain's CDR3 is CASSWGGAVGPYGYTF. The CDR3 nucleotides read TGTGCCAGCAGCTGGGGCGGGGCCGTCGGACCCTATGGCTACACCTTC.